The rows below give T cell receptor beta chains drawn from one sample of a study of identical twins. TCRdb re-analysed the 5' RACE reads in MiXCR, keeping a single row per CDR3 protein. The sample includes approximately 220,000 distinct CDR3 sequences, roughly a tenth of them seen just once. Specimen: memory (CD45RO+) T cells sorted from blood. The receptors were sampled from a woman younger than 35 in good health. The CDR3 runs from the conserved cysteine through the conserved F or W. Fields, in order: V gene, D gene, J gene, clone size, CDR3 protein, CDR3 DNA. D genes are given only for firm matches. Part of the rows lack a size; the others show once, few, many or a class for expanded clones.

TRBV5-1	NA	TRBJ2-7	few	CASSPHSSYEQYF	TGCGCCAGCTCTCCCCACAGCTCCTACGAGCAGTACTTC
TRBV7-9	NA	TRBJ2-3	NA	CASSLNGPGTQYF	TGTGCCAGCAGCCTAAATGGGCCCGGTACGCAGTATTTT
TRBV20-1	NA	TRBJ1-1	NA	CSAREQGRTEAFF	TGCAGTGCTAGAGAGCAGGGAAGGACTGAAGCTTTCTTT
TRBV6-2/TRBV6-3	TRBD2	TRBJ2-5	few	CASSPARTSGRETQYF	TGTGCCAGCAGCCCAGCCCGGACTAGCGGGAGAGAGACCCAGTACTTC
TRBV18	TRBD1	TRBJ2-3	NA	CASWDRGATDTQYF	TGTGCCAGCTGGGACAGGGGCGCGACAGATACGCAGTATTTT
TRBV7-9	NA	TRBJ1-2	few	CASSRQGFFNYGYTF	TGTGCCAGCAGTCGTCAGGGGTTTTTTAACTATGGCTACACCTTC
TRBV4-3	NA	TRBJ2-5	many	CASSQELAQGRETQYF	TGCGCCAGCAGCCAAGAGCTCGCCCAGGGGAGGGAGACCCAGTACTTC
TRBV25-1	TRBD1	TRBJ2-3	few	CASSPGTGGPDTQYF	TGTGCCAGCAGTCCCGGGACAGGGGGCCCCGATACGCAGTATTTT
TRBV9	NA	TRBJ2-1	many	CASSVGENEQFF	TGTGCCAGCAGCGTAGGGGAAAATGAGCAGTTCTTC
TRBV10-3	NA	TRBJ1-1	NA	CAISVGTYNTEAFF	TGTGCCATCAGTGTCGGGACGTATAACACTGAAGCTTTCTTT
TRBV12-3/TRBV12-4	TRBD1	TRBJ2-7	few	CASSWGDRAHGEQYF	TGTGCCAGCAGTTGGGGGGACAGGGCCCACGGCGAGCAGTACTTC
TRBV20-1	TRBD2	TRBJ2-1	many	CSARREVNEQFF	TGCAGTGCTAGGCGGGAGGTCAATGAGCAGTTCTTC
TRBV5-1	TRBD1	TRBJ2-1	NA	CASSLGTAQNEQFF	TGCGCCAGCAGCTTAGGGACAGCCCAGAATGAGCAGTTCTTC
TRBV7-2	NA	TRBJ1-1	NA	CASSLLTARITEAFF	TGTGCCAGCAGCTTACTGACAGCTCGTATCACTGAAGCTTTCTTT
TRBV20-1	TRBD2	TRBJ2-3	NA	CSAPPGLADRTDTQYF	TGCAGTGCTCCACCAGGACTAGCGGACCGCACAGATACGCAGTATTTT
TRBV5-1	NA	TRBJ2-2	few	CASSFLGTNTGELFF	TGCGCCAGCAGCTTCCTCGGGACTAACACCGGGGAGCTGTTTTTT
TRBV20-1	TRBD2	TRBJ2-1	many	CSASGRAVGEQFF	TGCAGTGCTAGCGGGAGGGCCGTAGGTGAGCAGTTCTTC
TRBV19	NA	TRBJ2-4	few	CASSLVSMDIQYF	TGTGCCAGTAGTCTGGTCTCCATGGACATTCAGTACTTC
TRBV6-2/TRBV6-3	NA	TRBJ2-5	few	CASSSGGGAGWTQYF	TGTGCCAGCAGTTCAGGGGGGGGCGCTGGTTGGACCCAGTACTTC
TRBV20-1	TRBD2	TRBJ2-3	NA	CSASSFSGSLQDTQYF	TGCAGTGCTAGTTCCTTTAGCGGGAGTCTGCAAGATACGCAGTATTTT
TRBV19	NA	TRBJ2-5	few	CASKFADGETQYF	TGTGCCAGTAAGTTCGCGGATGGAGAGACCCAGTACTTC
TRBV29-1	TRBD2	TRBJ2-1	NA	CSVISGGPYNEQFF	TGCAGCGTGATTTCGGGGGGTCCTTACAATGAGCAGTTCTTC
TRBV4-2	NA	TRBJ2-2	NA	CASSSGGGAANTGELFF	TGTGCCAGCAGCTCAGGAGGAGGGGCGGCGAACACCGGGGAGCTGTTTTTT
TRBV20-1	NA	TRBJ2-4	NA	CSASPQGSTNIQYF	TGCAGTGCTAGCCCACAGGGTAGTACAAACATTCAGTACTTC
TRBV4-1	NA	TRBJ2-7	few	CASSPNPSGLTYEQYF	TGCGCCAGCAGCCCGAACCCCAGCGGGTTGACCTACGAGCAGTACTTC
TRBV28	TRBD2	TRBJ2-1	few	CASSLTSGQHYNEQFF	TGTGCCAGCAGTCTTACTAGCGGTCAACACTACAATGAGCAGTTCTTC
TRBV27	NA	TRBJ2-1	NA	CASSPRSTSYNEQFF	TGTGCCAGCAGTCCAAGATCGACCTCTTACAATGAGCAGTTCTTC
TRBV20-1	TRBD1	TRBJ1-2	NA	CSARGTGGRGYGYTF	TGCAGTGCTAGAGGAACGGGGGGCAGGGGGTATGGCTACACCTTC